Given below is one T cell receptor beta chain in context. This sample also contains other DNA sequences that code for the same CDR3. Sorted-subset replicate PCR reactions were performed with approximately 0.2 ug DNA, corresponding to roughly 30,000 T cell genomes. The data were produced by immunoSEQ multiplex PCR, yet TCRdb's version contains in-frame clones alone and is incomplete. Of about a million clones in the sample, less than 85% were seen once. This specimen belongs to a study of shared clonotypes between healthy human individuals. V lost 0 bases and J 1 base, leaving 8 bases between the germline ends. The V gene's germline CDR1 is SGHRS and CDR2 YFSETQ. CDR3 length equals 15 residues.

The chain couples TRBV5-1 to TRBJ1-5, with D possibly being TRBD1 (5 bases). This TCR was recovered from a young man in good health. Sequencing was performed on memory CD4+ T cells sorted from blood. The subset is: CD45RA-negative fraction. The CDR3 region has the DNA TGCGCCAGCAGCTTGGCCGGGGACAGCAATCAGCCCCAGCATTTT. This encodes CASSLAGDSNQPQHF.